This T cell receptor (beta chain) was identified during a study of lung T cells in sarcoidosis with Löfgren's syndrome. Overall study context: Sarcoidosis features CD4+ T cell accumulation in bronchoalveolar lavage fluid. Repertoire analyses centered on Löfgren's syndrome patients. Regarding the study as a whole: The most expanded V genes in Löfgren's patients were reportedly TRAV12-1 and TRBV2. Shared TRAV12-1 and TRBV2 CDR3 motifs were reported across several patients.

This clonotype is judged medium-sized. Its antigen is unidentified. In TCRdb, the reads were re-called with MiXCR into one record per CDR3 protein. The top ten hold over 5.5% of the sample, which has some 3,200 distinct CDR3 sequences, roughly 17% seen once. The V gene lost 7 bases and the J gene lost 4 bases, with 11 bases spanning the gap. CDR3 length equals 13 residues. Germline V gene lookup returns CDR1 LNHDA and CDR2 SQIVND (reference sequence). This sequence was found in a human donor with sarcoidosis (Löfgren's syndrome or another form), or a control subject (not recorded which). The sequencing input was CD4+ T cells from bronchoalveolar lavage. This sequence joins TRBV19 and TRBJ2-1, with D perhaps TRBD2 (6 bases). The CDR3 DNA sequence: TGTGCCAGTACGGATAGCGGTTACAATGAGCAGTTCTTC. It yields the protein CASTDSGYNEQFF.